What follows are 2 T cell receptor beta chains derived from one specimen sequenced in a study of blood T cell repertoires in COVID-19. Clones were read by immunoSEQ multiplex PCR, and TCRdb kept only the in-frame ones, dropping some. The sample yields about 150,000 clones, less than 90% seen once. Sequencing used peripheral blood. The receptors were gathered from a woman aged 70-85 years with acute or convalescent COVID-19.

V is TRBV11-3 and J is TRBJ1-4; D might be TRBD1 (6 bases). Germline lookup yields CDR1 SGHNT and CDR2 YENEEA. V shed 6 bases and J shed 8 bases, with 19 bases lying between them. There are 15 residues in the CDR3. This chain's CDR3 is CASRLGGGLGEKLFF. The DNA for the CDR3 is TGTGCCAGCAGGTTGGGAGGGGGGCTCGGGGAAAAACTGTTTTTT. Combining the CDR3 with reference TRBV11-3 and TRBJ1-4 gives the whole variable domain EAGVVQSPRYKIIEKKQPVAFWCNPISGHNTLYWYLQNLGQGPELLIRYENEEAVDDSQLPKDRFSAERLKGVDSTLKIQPAELGDSAVYLCASRLGGGLGEKLFFGSGTQLSVL.

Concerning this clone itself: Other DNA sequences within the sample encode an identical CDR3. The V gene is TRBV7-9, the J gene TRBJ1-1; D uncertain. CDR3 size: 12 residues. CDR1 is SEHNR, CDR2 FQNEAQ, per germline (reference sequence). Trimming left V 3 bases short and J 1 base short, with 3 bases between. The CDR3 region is CASSFSNTEAFF. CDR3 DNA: TGTGCCAGCAGCTTCTCGAACACTGAAGCTTTCTTT.